This T cell receptor (beta chain) appears in the sequencing data of a study of identical twins (dated by TCRdb to 2015 to 2016). Broadly, across the study: To test whether fetal clonotypes persist, this study deep-sequenced TCR alpha and beta repertoires from monozygotic twins, from unrelated adults of various ages, and from cord blood. To rule out contamination, the twin experiments were replicated at different times with different library preparation protocols.

Every donor was a healthy Caucasian. The twin cohort comprised three pairs of female monozygotic twins, all aged roughly 18 to 30 years. CD4+ and CD8+ T cell populations were isolated with positive isolation kits from Invitrogen. Overall results and qualifications from the work: Recombination models systematically underestimated out-of-frame TCR alpha sharing in monozygotic twins but agreed with sharing between unrelated individuals. Abundant cord blood beta clonotypes carried fewer insertions; young adult naive repertoires showed a weaker similar trend, while memory repertoires showed none. Zero-insertion analyses could be partly confounded by invariant T cells such as MAIT and iNKT, though diverse VJ usage argued against such confounding for most clonotypes. In beta out-of-frame sequences, excess twin sharing was weaker, because having fewer shared sequences lowered the signal-to-noise ratio. Compared with coincidental sharing between unrelated individuals, an excess of low generation-probability sequences was observed among out-of-frame TCR alpha sequences shared between twins. Because the same donors could not be followed over many years, the conclusions depended on cross-sectional statistical analysis.

This clonotype was seen at least ten times. No cognate antigen has been identified for it. Base qualities are not at hand, and no much larger clone is one base apart. Library preparation employed 5' RACE. The data were produced on an Illumina HiSeq 2000. A universal primer binding site was introduced by template switching, and a unique molecular identifier was present in the final cDNA, enabling accurate counting of TCR cDNA molecules. First-strand cDNA for TCR alpha and beta chains was synthesized from specific primers in the conserved constant-segment region. To control for contamination, every cDNA library carried two barcodes: a SMART-Mk sample barcode plus Illumina barcodes. Two successive PCR steps introduced TruSeq adapter sequences along with Illumina sample barcodes. The TCR alpha and beta cDNA libraries were sequenced on the Illumina HiSeq platform using custom primers. The published analysis was carried out like this. MiGEC was used to process raw reads and extract unique molecular identifiers, and MiXCR was used to find CDR3 positions. Recombination models were inferred per individual with the repgenHMM and IGoR tools using an EM algorithm. Shared clonotype analysis was performed with the tcR package in R, normalizing sharing by the product of cloneset sizes. Out-of-frame nonproductive sequences were analyzed to study raw recombination free of thymic and clonal selection effects. TCRdb passed the public sequencing reads through fastp at Q25 and MiXCR, retaining productive beta sequences. Each CDR3 protein appears once, grouped with its most common genes and DNA. The V and J calls were not made by the authors but by TCRdb's processing. This sample comprises about 240,000 distinct CDR3 sequences, approximately 8% of them detected only once. The leading ten clones occupy roughly 5.4% of the sample.

Per the germline V gene, SQVTM is the CDR1 and ANQGSEA is the CDR2. V lost 1 base and J lost 3 bases; the stretch between them is 13 bases long. The CDR3 numbers 15 residues from cysteine through phenylalanine. The entry retains the CDR3 DNA only, 45 bases that are in frame from base 1. A further study also used this sample, focusing on yellow fever vaccine responses in identical twins. The second study reports: The authors reported that the T cell response to vaccination in identical twins appeared partly convergent and partly personalized. The study precisely tracked vaccine-responding T cell clones in identical twins.

The sequence was collected from a woman aged 18 to 35 in good health. The source material was CD8+ T cells sorted from blood. Recombination linked TRBV29-1 to TRBJ2-1, with TRBD2 tentatively as D gene (5 bases match). The sequence in DNA is TGCAGCGTTGAAGGGACTCCGGGGAACTACAATGAGCAGTTCTTC. Its protein is CSVEGTPGNYNEQFF.